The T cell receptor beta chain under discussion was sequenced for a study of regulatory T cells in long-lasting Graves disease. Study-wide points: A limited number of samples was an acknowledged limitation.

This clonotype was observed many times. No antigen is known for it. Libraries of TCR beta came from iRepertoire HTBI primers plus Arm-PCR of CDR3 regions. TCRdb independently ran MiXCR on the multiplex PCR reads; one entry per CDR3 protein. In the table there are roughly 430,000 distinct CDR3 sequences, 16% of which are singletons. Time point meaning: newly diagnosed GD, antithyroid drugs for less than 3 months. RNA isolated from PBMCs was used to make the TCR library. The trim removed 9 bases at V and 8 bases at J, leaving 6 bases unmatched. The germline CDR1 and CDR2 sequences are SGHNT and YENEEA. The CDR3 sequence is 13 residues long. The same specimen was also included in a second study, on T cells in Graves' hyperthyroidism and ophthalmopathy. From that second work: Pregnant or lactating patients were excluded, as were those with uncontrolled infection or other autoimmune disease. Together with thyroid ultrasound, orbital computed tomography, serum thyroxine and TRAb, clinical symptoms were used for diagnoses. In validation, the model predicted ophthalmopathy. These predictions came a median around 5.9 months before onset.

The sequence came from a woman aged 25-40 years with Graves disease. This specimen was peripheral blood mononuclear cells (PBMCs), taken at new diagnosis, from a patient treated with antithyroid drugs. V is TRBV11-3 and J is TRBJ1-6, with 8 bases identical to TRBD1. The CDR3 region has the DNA TGTGCCAGTCAGGGGGCCTCCTATTCACCCCTCCACTTT. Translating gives CASQGASYSPLHF.